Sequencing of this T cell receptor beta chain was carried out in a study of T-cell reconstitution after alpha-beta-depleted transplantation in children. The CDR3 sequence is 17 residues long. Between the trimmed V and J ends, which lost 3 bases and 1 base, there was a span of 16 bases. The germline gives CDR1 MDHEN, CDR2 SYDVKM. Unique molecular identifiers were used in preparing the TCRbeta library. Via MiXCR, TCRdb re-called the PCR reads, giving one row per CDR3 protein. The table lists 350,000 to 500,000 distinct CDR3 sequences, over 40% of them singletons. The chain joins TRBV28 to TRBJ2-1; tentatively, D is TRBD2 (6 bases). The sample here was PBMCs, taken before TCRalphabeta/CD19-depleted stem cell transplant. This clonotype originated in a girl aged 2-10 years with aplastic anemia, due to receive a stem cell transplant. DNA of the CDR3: TGTGCCAGCAGTTTGTTCCGGGACTCCATTTCCTACAATGAGCAGTTCTTC. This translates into CASSLFRDSISYNEQFF.